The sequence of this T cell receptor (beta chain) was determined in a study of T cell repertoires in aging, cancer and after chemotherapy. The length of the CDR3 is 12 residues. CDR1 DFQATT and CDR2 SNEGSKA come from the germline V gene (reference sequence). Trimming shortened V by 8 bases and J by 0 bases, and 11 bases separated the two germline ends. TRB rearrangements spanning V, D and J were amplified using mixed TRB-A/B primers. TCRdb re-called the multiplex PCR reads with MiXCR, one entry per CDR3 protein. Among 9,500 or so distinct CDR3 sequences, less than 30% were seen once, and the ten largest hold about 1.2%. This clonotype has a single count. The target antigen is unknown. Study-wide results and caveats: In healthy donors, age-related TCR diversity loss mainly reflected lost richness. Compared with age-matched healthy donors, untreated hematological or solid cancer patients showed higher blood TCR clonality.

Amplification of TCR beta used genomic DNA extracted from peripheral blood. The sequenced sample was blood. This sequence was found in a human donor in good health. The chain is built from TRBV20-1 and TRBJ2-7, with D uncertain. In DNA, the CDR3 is TGCAGTTCCCTTTACCGCTCCTACGAGCAGTACTTC. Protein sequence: CSSLYRSYEQYF.